The 6 T cell receptor beta chains below were found in one sample sequenced in a study of cytomegalovirus exposure and HLA in healthy donors. The study ran its PCR with 60 Vbeta and 13 Jbeta primers. The method was immunoSEQ multiplex PCR; TCRdb's version includes in-frame clones alone and lacks a portion of them. Found here are under 200,000 clones, over 80% of them singletons; the top ten hold roughly 2%. The specimen was PBMCs. The receptors were sampled from a human donor in good health.

This chain uses TRBV9 with TRBJ1-4; 8 bases agree with TRBD1. Per germline, CDR1 SGDLS and CDR2 YYNGEE. This CDR3 spans 14 amino acids. V shed 0 bases, J shed 10 bases, and the junction held 5 bases outside the gene matches. The CDR3 DNA is TGTGCCAGCAGCGTAGAGTCAGGGGGCGGAAAACTGTTTTTT. Translated, it gives CASSVESGGGKLFF.

The gene calls are TRBV18 and TRBJ1-1, with TRBD1 as a possible D gene (6 bases). V dropped 1 base and J dropped 1 base, with 16 bases sitting between them. CDR3 size: 17 residues. Germline CDR1 and CDR2: KGHSH and LQKENI. The CDR3 loop is CASSPQTGSQGNTEAFF. CDR3 sequence (DNA): TGTGCCAGCTCACCACAAACAGGGTCCCAGGGGAACACTGAAGCTTTCTTT.

The rearrangement uses TRBV7-2 and TRBJ1-1, with D possibly being TRBD1 (6 bases). Between the trimmed V and J ends, which lost 4 bases and 1 base, there was a span of 13 bases. The CDR3 loop spans 15 amino acids. Germline V gene sequence: CDR1 SGHTA, CDR2 FQGNSA. CDR3 sequence reads: CASSYLPGQNTEAFF. CDR3 in DNA: TGTGCCAGCAGCTATCTACCGGGACAGAACACTGAAGCTTTCTTT.

The table lists this clone with a few counts. J is TRBJ2-5 and V is TRBV14; 8 nucleotides line up with TRBD2. Germline lookup yields CDR1 SGHDN and CDR2 FVKESK. The ends lost 5 bases at V and 4 bases at J; junction bases unmatched: 6. CDR3 length equals 14 residues. Here the CDR3 reads CASSDQLAVETQYF. The DNA for the CDR3 is TGTGCCAGCAGCGATCAACTAGCGGTAGAGACCCAGTACTTC.

This chain joins TRBV7-2 and TRBJ1-6; tentative D call: TRBD1 (6 bases). Deletions cut 8 bases from V and 10 bases from J, with 21 bases between. Germline CDR1 reads SGHTA; CDR2 reads FQGNSA. The CDR3 spans 15 residues. The CDR3, as DNA: TGTGCCAGCCACCCCTGGGGGCCGTCGTCCTCACCCCTCCACTTT. The encoded protein is CASHPWGPSSSPLHF.

This chain connects TRBV4-1 to TRBJ1-1; D is unresolved. Per germline, CDR1 MGHRA and CDR2 YSYEKL. This CDR3 region has 13 residues. V was pared by 6 bases and J by 2 bases, with 10 bases between. In nucleotides, the CDR3 is TGCGCCAGCAGTAACGGGGATAACACTGAAGCTTTCTTT. This sequence encodes CASSNGDNTEAFF.